Reported below is one T cell receptor beta chain. The data were taken from a study of blood T cells in healthy people across ages. It was with a sample-barcoded 5' primer and a J-beta primer mix that a second PCR of about 7 to 12 cycles was run. TCRdb recomputed calls from the 5' RACE reads with MiXCR, one row per CDR3 protein. The sample includes hundreds of thousands of distinct CDR3 sequences, about 48% of them seen just once. The TCR sequence derives from a man aged 30 to 45 in good health. Sequencing was carried out using blood.

CDR3 sequence reads: CASSLADRVGETQYF. The CDR3 DNA is TGTGCCAGCAGTTTAGCGGACAGGGTTGGGGAGACCCAGTACTTC. V is TRBV12-3 or TRBV12-4 and J is TRBJ2-5, with 8 nucleotides matching TRBD1. There are 15 residues in the CDR3. The ends lost 0 bases at V and 5 bases at J; junction bases unmatched: 5.